The rows below give T cell receptor beta chains drawn from one sample of a study of blood T cell repertoires in COVID-19. The protocol was immunoSEQ multiplex PCR, while the TCRdb copy is restricted to in-frame clones and leaves out a portion. The repertoire consists of about 310,000 clones, with around 92% occurring once and the leading ten covering roughly a tenth. Material for sequencing was PBMCs or T cells enriched from blood (not recorded which). These receptors all stem from a woman aged 25 to 39 who had recovered from COVID-19. Both conserved end residues are part of each CDR3. The order of the fields is V gene, J gene, D gene, CDR3 DNA, CDR3 protein. The D gene is left open where the match is weak.

V gene: TRBV5-1; J gene: TRBJ2-5; D gene: NA; CDR3 DNA: TGCGCCAGCAGCGGGCAGGGCCAAGAGACCCAGTACTTC; CDR3 protein: CASSGQGQETQYF
V gene: TRBV5-5; J gene: TRBJ1-4; D gene: TRBD1; CDR3 DNA: TGTGCCAGCAGCTTGGGGGCCAGGGGGCCTGCTAATGAAAAACTGTTTTTT; CDR3 protein: CASSLGARGPANEKLFF
V gene: TRBV5-1; J gene: TRBJ2-3; D gene: TRBD2; CDR3 DNA: TGCGCCAGCAGCTTGGGAGGGACTAGCGGGAACGGTGAGGCGCAGTATTTT; CDR3 protein: CASSLGGTSGNGEAQYF
V gene: TRBV6-5; J gene: TRBJ1-1; D gene: NA; CDR3 DNA: TGTGCCAGTTTTAATCACAGGGTTTCTAACACTGAAGCTTTCTTT; CDR3 protein: CASFNHRVSNTEAFF
V gene: TRBV6-1; J gene: TRBJ1-1; D gene: TRBD1; CDR3 DNA: TGTGCCAGCAGTGAGTACCAAACAGGGGGCTGGGGGAACACTGAAGCTTTCTTT; CDR3 protein: CASSEYQTGGWGNTEAFF
V gene: TRBV3-1/TRBV3-2; J gene: TRBJ2-2; D gene: NA; CDR3 DNA: TGTGCCGCAGGCACTTTCACCGGGGAGCTGTTTTTT; CDR3 protein: CAAGTFTGELFF
V gene: TRBV18; J gene: TRBJ2-1; D gene: NA; CDR3 DNA: TGTGCCAGCTCACCATCGGTAGGCGGATCTCGATTAACCTACAATGAGCAGTTCTTC; CDR3 protein: CASSPSVGGSRLTYNEQFF
V gene: TRBV9; J gene: TRBJ2-1; D gene: TRBD2; CDR3 DNA: TGTGCCAGCAGTCTGGGGGGGAGCCACCCTGGGGACAATGAGCAGTTCTTC; CDR3 protein: CASSLGGSHPGDNEQFF
V gene: TRBV10-3; J gene: TRBJ1-1; D gene: NA; CDR3 DNA: TGTGCCATCAGTGAGTGGCAGGGAAACACTGAAGCTTTCTTT; CDR3 protein: CAISEWQGNTEAFF
V gene: TRBV7-8; J gene: TRBJ2-1; D gene: TRBD2; CDR3 DNA: TGTGCCAGCAGCTTAACCCCCAGCGGGAGGGATCTCAATGAGCAGTTCTTC; CDR3 protein: CASSLTPSGRDLNEQFF
V gene: TRBV21-1; J gene: TRBJ2-2; D gene: NA; CDR3 DNA: TGTGCCAGCAGCAAAGCGACAACTAGCGGGAAGAACACCGGGGAGCTGTTTTTT; CDR3 protein: CASSKATTSGKNTGELFF
V gene: TRBV20-1; J gene: TRBJ2-5; D gene: TRBD2; CDR3 DNA: TGCAGTGCTAGTTCCAGCGGGAGTTTTGAGACCCAGTACTTC; CDR3 protein: CSASSSGSFETQYF
V gene: TRBV7-2; J gene: TRBJ1-5; D gene: NA; CDR3 DNA: TGTGCCAGCAGCTTAGACCTAGAGCCCCAGCATTTT; CDR3 protein: CASSLDLEPQHF
V gene: TRBV14; J gene: TRBJ2-5; D gene: NA; CDR3 DNA: TGTGCCAGCAGCCAAACCCTCTGGCGGGGAGGCGAGACCCAGTACTTC; CDR3 protein: CASSQTLWRGGETQYF
V gene: TRBV11-2; J gene: TRBJ2-5; D gene: NA; CDR3 DNA: TGTGCCAGCAGCCCCTCTAAAGAGACCCAGTACTTC; CDR3 protein: CASSPSKETQYF
V gene: TRBV19; J gene: TRBJ1-2; D gene: TRBD1; CDR3 DNA: TGTGCCAGTAGTCCCGGACAGGGGGTTTATGGCTACACCTTC; CDR3 protein: CASSPGQGVYGYTF
V gene: TRBV28; J gene: TRBJ2-7; D gene: TRBD2; CDR3 DNA: TGTGCCAGCACCGAGCCAGCGGGAGGATCCTACGAGCAGTACTTC; CDR3 protein: CASTEPAGGSYEQYF
V gene: TRBV9; J gene: TRBJ1-3; D gene: TRBD1; CDR3 DNA: TGTGCCAGCAGCCTAGACAGGGAGAGCTCTGGAAACACCATATATTTT; CDR3 protein: CASSLDRESSGNTIYF